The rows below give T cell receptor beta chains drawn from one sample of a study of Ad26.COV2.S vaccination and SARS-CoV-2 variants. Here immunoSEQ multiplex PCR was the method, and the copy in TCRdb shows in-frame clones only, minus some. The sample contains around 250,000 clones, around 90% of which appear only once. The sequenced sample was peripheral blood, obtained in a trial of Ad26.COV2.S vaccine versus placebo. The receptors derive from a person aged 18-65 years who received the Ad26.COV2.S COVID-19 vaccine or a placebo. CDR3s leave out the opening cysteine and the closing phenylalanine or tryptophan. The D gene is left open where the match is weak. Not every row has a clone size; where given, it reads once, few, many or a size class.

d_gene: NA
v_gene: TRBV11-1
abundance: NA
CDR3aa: ASSFWGDGLYGYT

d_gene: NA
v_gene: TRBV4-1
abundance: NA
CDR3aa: ASSQPTFGGTGEAF

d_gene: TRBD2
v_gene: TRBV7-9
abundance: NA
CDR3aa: ASSLRSGGSGELF

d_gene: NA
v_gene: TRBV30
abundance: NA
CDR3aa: AWSVTGSGEQY

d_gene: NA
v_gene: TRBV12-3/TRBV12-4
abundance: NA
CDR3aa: ASSPRVSEKLF

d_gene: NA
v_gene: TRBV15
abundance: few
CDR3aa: ATSRGIEGQNQPQH

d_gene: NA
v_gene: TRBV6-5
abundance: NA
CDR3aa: ASSPRRDSYNEQF

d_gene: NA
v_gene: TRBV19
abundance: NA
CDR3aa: ASNRGNQPQH

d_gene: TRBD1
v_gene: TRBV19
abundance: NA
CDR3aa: ASKGTGNNYGYT

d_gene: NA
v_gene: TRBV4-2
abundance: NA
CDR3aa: ASSPTAPTGELF

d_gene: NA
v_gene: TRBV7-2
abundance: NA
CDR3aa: ASSLLGALSYNEQF

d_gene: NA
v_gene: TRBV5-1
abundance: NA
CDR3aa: ASSFSGGRANYGYT